This entry describes one T cell receptor (beta chain). Which antigen it targets is not known. Base qualities are not recorded, but no much larger clone differs from it by a single base. These data come from a study of cytomegalovirus exposure and HLA in healthy donors (dated 2017 in TCRdb). Broadly, across the study: An earlier analysis of approximately 600 of the donors reported about 250 Gb of sequence data and roughly 110 million unique TCR beta sequences from 150 million to 200 million T cells. Rather than using new phenotypic data, the later analysis identified candidate immune exposures from TCR beta sequences and from how often those sequences occurred across donors. The aim of the study was to test whether cataloging public T cell receptors could identify signatures of past pathogen exposure. Genome-wide SNP genotypes for about 65% of the 666 donors were used in a later genetic analysis, which treated that subset as a discovery cohort. Typing coverage varied by locus: roughly 620-640 donors for A, B, C, DRB1 and DQB1; roughly 500 for DQA1; over 600 for DPA1; around 490 for DPB1. Among the roughly 430 genotyped donors, approximately 77% belonged to the genetic ancestry cluster associated with self-reported Caucasian donors. Along with the approximately 600-subject first cohort, a separate validation cohort of approximately 110 different subjects was used. Every discovery cohort repertoire had been produced on one sequencing platform. Alongside the repertoire data, information on donor age, sex, ethnicity and CMV serostatus was compiled. About 320 gigabases of sequencing data and approximately 85 million unique TCR sequences were included in an early release covering about 600 HLA-typed donors. Among roughly 370 genotyped donors of the cohort, an average of 235,054 unique TCR beta nucleotide sequences were sequenced per donor, around a sixth of them non-productive. To predict cytomegalovirus infection status, the study combined high-throughput TCR immunosequencing, statistical association of individual TCRs with disease status, and machine learning. In an earlier analysis of more than 550 of the donors, high-throughput TCR beta sequencing was used to judge whether each TCR beta V gene segment behaved as functional or pseudogenic. The study profiled the T cell repertoires of about 720 subjects by immunosequencing and related them to cytomegalovirus serostatus. HLA typing covered class I and class II loci at four-digit resolution. A later analysis re-analyzed previously published TCR beta repertoires from 660 or so donors and added high-resolution HLA genotyping to study TCR occurrence patterns. Roughly five DR-DQ haplotypes were treated as single units for association and clustering because of strong linkage in the cohort. The paper as a whole reports these results and caveats: The authors suggested that the approach could potentially be generalized to other disease states and immunological phenotypes. This cohort had only TCR beta chains sequenced, and the lack of alpha or paired-chain data limited which features could be detected. Because counts were too low, 15 to 20 rarely observed V segments, including chromosome 9 orphons, were excluded from the earlier analysis of some 540 of the donors. While some public TCRs were present in many individuals, most TCR sequences turned up only very rarely across donors. The study listed approximately 160 TCR beta chains as associated with cytomegalovirus. When HLA alleles, especially DR and DQ, strongly co-occurred, attributing TCR associations to individual alleles was difficult. A later genetic analysis associated a missense DCLRE1C variant with V-gene and J-gene trimming of TCR beta chains, and an independent cohort replicated the association. According to a later genetic analysis, donors in an Asian-associated ancestry cluster had fewer N-insertions in productive TCRs than the roughly 700-donor mean. According to a later analysis, parvovirus B19, influenza, CMV and Epstein-Barr virus appeared linked to several top co-occurrence clusters. HLA typing was unavailable for some donors at each locus, so association tests used only the typed subset. CMV serostatus was the only immune exposure information available for the cohort. According to a later analysis, most CMV-associated TCR beta chains appeared to be HLA-restricted, and the HLA associations seemed to be driven largely by CMV exposure. The 87-base-pair reads could not distinguish some IMGT-functional V segments, including TRBV6-2 and TRBV6-3, so those segments were excluded. A few of the identified cytomegalovirus-associated TCR beta chains were confirmed in vitro to be specific for cytomegalovirus antigens. An earlier analysis of 587 of the donors showed that most TCR beta V segments appeared in productive rearrangements either about 87% or about 30% of the time, which broadly matched IMGT annotations. In a later analysis, the rate of TCR association differed among HLA loci, with DRB1 alleles having the most associated TCRs and HLA-C alleles having the fewest. A cluster of highly shared sequence variants was judged likely to represent a technical artifact of the sequencing pipeline. Compared with equally common non-associated chains, HLA-associated TCR beta chains in a later analysis were more clonally expanded and had lower generation probabilities. The classifier was reported to diagnose cytomegalovirus status with high specificity and sensitivity in both the original and validation cohorts. A further reported finding was that TCR beta sequences accurately predicted the HLA-A and HLA-B alleles for most subjects in the first cohort. Presence/absence analyses assumed roughly uniform sequencing depth across donors, an assumption that may not hold. Linkage disequilibrium might explain the correlated functional status among segregating V segments, but an unknown experimental factor could not be excluded. A later analysis associated about 17,000 TCR beta sequences with specific HLA alleles at a false discovery rate of 0.05.

V was cut back by 7 bases and J by 6 bases, leaving a gap of 25 bases between them. The CDR3 covers 16 residues, taking in both the cysteine and the phenylalanine. Only CDR3 DNA remains: 48 bases, in frame from the first base. CDR1 and CDR2 (SQVTM, ANQGSEA) derive from the germline V gene. The cohort was made up of approximately 670 healthy bone marrow donors. All cohort members were sampled while nominally healthy, although unrecorded immune exposures were likely present. The donor was CMV seronegative and belonged to the group of 352 seronegative cohort members. Every donor gave a peripheral blood sample, and the peripheral blood mononuclear cells from that sample were used for TCR beta sequencing. The Qiagen DNeasy Blood Extraction Kit was used to extract genomic DNA from the blood cell samples. The library was obtained by the immunoSEQ multiplex PCR assay. The multiplex PCR relied on a mix of 60 forward primers for TCR Vbeta segments and 13 reverse primers for TCR Jbeta segments. The CDR3 region of rearranged TCR beta genes was amplified from genomic DNA by a multiplex PCR assay. On the Illumina HiSeq System, the amplified TCR beta libraries were sequenced as 87-base-pair reads. Per the source publication's procedure: A later analysis tallied 70 million to 100 million unique TCR beta chains across the 700 or so repertoires, and approximately 12 million of those chains were shared by two or more donors. To remove PCR and sequencing errors, raw reads were error-corrected and collapsed into unique sequences using a nearest-neighbor algorithm that merged closely related sequences. Alignment of CDR3 sequences to IMGT reference sequences was used to assign V, D and J gene segments. Each retained sequence needed at least a six-nucleotide match to both a V gene segment and a J gene segment. A rearrangement was called productive if the CDR3 had no stop codons and remained in frame with V and J, and every other rearrangement was called non-productive. Following IMGT convention, CDR3 was defined as the stretch from the second conserved V-encoded cysteine up to the conserved J-encoded phenylalanine. Sequences without an unambiguous match to a single V gene segment were excluded from the earlier analysis of 587 of the donors. In an earlier analysis of almost 600 of the donors, a V segment was called functional when productive rearrangements were above 56.7%, and segregating when the standard deviation between donors exceeded 5%. A statistical classification framework was built to diagnose cytomegalovirus status from the catalog of TCR beta chain sequences. V and J gene assignment, in a later analysis, came from comparing TCR nucleotide sequences with IMGT/GENE-DB human TR gene sequences. A later analysis assigned CDR3 sequences and most-parsimonious VDJ recombination scenarios with the TCRdist pipeline. In a later analysis, each TCR beta chain was defined by its CDR3 amino acid sequence together with its V-gene family, and reads lacking a unique V-gene family were excluded. In a later analysis, around 600 highly shared, low-generation-probability nucleotide sequences were removed to address suspected cross-contamination and a sequencing artifact. A later analysis calculated a clonal expansion index for each public chain from normalized within-repertoire ranks of inferred template counts. A later analysis computed generation probabilities with a VDJ recombination model fitted to out-of-frame rearrangements, and checked the results against IGoR. In a later analysis, hypergeometric tests were used to score TCR-TCR, TCR-HLA and TCR-CMV co-occurrence, with a repertoire-size bias correction applied to TCR pairs. False discovery rates were estimated in a later analysis by permuting HLA or CMV assignments 20 times. A later analysis grouped co-occurring TCRs with DBSCAN, adding TCRdist sequence similarity when clustering within HLA-allele-positive subsets. For co-occurrence clustering, repertoires with fewer than 30,000 or more than 120,000 public chains were excluded, along with five repertoires with anomalous nucleotide sharing. The table comes from immuneACCESS by way of TCRdb, which keeps in-frame sequences with V and J called. Part of the clones is missing from these tables; in studies checked, under half for an unresolved V gene and the rest for unknown reasons. V, J and clone size reflect that table, while D and trimming were determined from the DNA. The sample table records some 95,000 clones; 69% of these occur just once. The top ten clones comprise 1.2% of the sample.

The V and J segments used are TRBV29-1 and TRBJ2-1, with TRBD2 tentatively as D gene (7 bases match). The sample consisted of PBMCs. The sequence derives from a female donor in good health and CMV-seronegative. The CDR3 has the sequence CSARLAEGVWLNEQFF. The nucleotide sequence is TGCAGCGCAAGGCTAGCGGAGGGGGTTTGGCTCAATGAGCAGTTCTTC.